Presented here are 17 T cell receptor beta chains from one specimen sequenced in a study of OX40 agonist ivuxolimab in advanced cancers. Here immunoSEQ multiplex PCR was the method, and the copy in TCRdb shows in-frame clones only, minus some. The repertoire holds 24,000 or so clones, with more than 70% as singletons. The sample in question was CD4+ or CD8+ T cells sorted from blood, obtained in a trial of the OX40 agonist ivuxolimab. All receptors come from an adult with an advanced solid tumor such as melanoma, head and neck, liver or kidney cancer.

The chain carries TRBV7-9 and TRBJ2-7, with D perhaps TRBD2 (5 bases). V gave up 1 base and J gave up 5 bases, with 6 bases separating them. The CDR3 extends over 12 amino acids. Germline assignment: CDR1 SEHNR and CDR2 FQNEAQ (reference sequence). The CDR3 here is CASSLVRDEQYF. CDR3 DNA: TGTGCCAGCAGCTTAGTGCGGGACGAGCAGTACTTC.

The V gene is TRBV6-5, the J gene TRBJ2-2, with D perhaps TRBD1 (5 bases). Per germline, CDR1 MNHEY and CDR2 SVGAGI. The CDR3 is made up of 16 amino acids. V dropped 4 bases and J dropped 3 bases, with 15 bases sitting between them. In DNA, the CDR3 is TGTGCCAGCAGTTCTCCCTCACAGGTTTACACCGGGGAGCTGTTTTTT. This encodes CASSSPSQVYTGELFF.

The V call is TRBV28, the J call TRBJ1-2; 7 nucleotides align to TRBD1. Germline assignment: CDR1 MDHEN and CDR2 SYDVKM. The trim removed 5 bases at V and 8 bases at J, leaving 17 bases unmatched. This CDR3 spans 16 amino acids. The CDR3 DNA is TGTGCCAGCAGTCCGGGCGGCCAGGGGGGTTACGGCGGCTACACCTTC. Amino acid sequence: CASSPGGQGGYGGYTF.

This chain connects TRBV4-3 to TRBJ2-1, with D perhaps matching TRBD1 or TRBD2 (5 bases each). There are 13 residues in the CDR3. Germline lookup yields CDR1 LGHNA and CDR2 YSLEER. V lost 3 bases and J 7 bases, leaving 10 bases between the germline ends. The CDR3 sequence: CASSHRDGNEQFF. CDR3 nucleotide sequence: TGCGCCAGCAGCCACAGGGACGGGAATGAGCAGTTCTTC.

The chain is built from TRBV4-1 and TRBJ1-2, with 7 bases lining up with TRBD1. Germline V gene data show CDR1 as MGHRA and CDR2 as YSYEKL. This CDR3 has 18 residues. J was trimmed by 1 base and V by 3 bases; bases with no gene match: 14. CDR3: CASSQERSGTAINYGYTF. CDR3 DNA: TGCGCCAGCAGCCAGGAAAGGAGCGGGACAGCAATTAACTATGGCTACACCTTC.

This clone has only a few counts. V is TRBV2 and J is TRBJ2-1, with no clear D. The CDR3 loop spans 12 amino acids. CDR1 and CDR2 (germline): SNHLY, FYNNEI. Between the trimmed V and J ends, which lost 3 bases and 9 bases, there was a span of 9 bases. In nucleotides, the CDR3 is TGTGCCAGCAGTGACCGCGGCGGTGAGCAGTTCTTC. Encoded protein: CASSDRGGEQFF.

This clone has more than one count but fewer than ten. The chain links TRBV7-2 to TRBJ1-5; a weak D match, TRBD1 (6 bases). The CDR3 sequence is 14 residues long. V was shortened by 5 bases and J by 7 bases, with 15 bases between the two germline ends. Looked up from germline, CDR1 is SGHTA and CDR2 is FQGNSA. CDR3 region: CASSLGGEYQPQHF. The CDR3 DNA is TGTGCCAGCAGCCTAGGGGGGGAGTACCAGCCCCAGCATTTT.

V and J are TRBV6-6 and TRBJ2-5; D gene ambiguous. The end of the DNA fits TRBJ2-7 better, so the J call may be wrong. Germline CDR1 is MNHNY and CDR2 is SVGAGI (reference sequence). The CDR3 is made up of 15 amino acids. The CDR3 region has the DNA TGTGCCAGCAGCCGGACGGAAGGATTCTCCTACGAGCAGTACTTC. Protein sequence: CASSRTEGFSYEQYF.

The CDR3 DNA reads as TGTGCCAGCACCGGACATCTGACTGCCTACGAGCAGTACTTC. Translation: CASTGHLTAYEQYF. The J gene is TRBJ2-7, the V gene TRBV2, with a tentative D call TRBD1 (5 bases). This CDR3 spans 14 amino acids. Germline V gene lookup returns CDR1 SNHLY and CDR2 FYNNEI. V was pared by 7 bases and J by 2 bases, with 15 bases between.

CDR3 nucleotides: TGCGCCAGCAGCCAGGTACTAGCCGGGAAAAACATTCAGTACTTC. It yields the protein CASSQVLAGKNIQYF. J is TRBJ2-4 and V is TRBV4-3, with D tentatively TRBD2 (6 bases). This CDR3 contains 15 residues. Deletions cut 3 bases from V and 4 bases from J, with 13 bases between. Germline V gene data show CDR1 as LGHNA and CDR2 as YSLEER.

The DNA of the CDR3 is TGTGCCAGCTCACCACCCTCTAGTCGCTACGAGCAGTACTTC. Residues: CASSPPSSRYEQYF. The V call is TRBV18, the J call TRBJ2-7; no reliable D call. CDR1 and CDR2 from the germline V gene are KGHSH and LQKENI. Trimming shortened V by 0 bases and J by 3 bases, and 9 bases separated the two germline ends. The CDR3 consists of 14 residues.

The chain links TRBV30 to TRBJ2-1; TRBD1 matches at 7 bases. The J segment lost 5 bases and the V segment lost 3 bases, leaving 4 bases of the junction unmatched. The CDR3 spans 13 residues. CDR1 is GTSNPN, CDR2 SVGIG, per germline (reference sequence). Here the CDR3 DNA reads TGTGCCTGGAGCAACAGGGGTGACAATGAGCAGTTCTTC. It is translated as CAWSNRGDNEQFF. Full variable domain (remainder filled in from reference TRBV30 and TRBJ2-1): SQTIHQWPATLVQPVGSPLSLECTVEGTSNPNLYWYRQAAGRGLQLLFYSVGIGQISSEVPQNLSASRPQDRQFILSSKKLLLSDSGFYLCAWSNRGDNEQFFGPGTRLTVL.

DNA for the CDR3: TGTGCCAGCAGTGAATACCGGACTAGCGTAGACACAGATACGCAGTATTTT. This translates into CASSEYRTSVDTDTQYF. This rearrangement joins TRBV2 to TRBJ2-3; 9 bases fit TRBD2. Unmatched junction bases numbered 8, after V lost 2 bases and J lost 2 bases. This CDR3 has 17 amino acids. Germline V gives CDR1 SNHLY, CDR2 FYNNEI.

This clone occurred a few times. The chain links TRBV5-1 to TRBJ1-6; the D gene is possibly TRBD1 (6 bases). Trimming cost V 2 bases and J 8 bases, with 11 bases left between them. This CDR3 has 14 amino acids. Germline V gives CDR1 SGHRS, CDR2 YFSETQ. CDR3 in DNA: TGCGCCAGCAGCTTACAGGGTGGAGATTCACCCCTCCACTTT. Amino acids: CASSLQGGDSPLHF.

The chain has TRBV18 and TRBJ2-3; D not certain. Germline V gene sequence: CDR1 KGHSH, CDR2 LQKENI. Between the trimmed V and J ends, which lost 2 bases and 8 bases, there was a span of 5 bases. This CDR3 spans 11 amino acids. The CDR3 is CASSPNSTQYF. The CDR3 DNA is TGTGCCAGCTCACCAAACAGTACGCAGTATTTT.

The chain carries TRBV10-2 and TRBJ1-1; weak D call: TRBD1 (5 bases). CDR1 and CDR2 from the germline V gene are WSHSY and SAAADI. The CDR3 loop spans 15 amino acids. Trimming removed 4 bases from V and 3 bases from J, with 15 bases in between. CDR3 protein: CASSANPGGDTEAFF. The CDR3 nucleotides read TGCGCCAGCAGTGCTAACCCCGGGGGGGACACTGAAGCTTTCTTT.

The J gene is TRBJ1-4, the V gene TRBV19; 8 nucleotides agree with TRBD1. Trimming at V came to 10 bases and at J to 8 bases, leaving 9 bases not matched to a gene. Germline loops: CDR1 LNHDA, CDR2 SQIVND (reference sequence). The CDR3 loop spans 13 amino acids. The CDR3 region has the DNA TGTGCCATTTCCCAGGGGGCAGGGGAAAAACTGTTTTTT. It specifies CAISQGAGEKLFF.